This entry lists 17 T cell receptor beta chains sequenced from one sample in a study of T cell responses to AZD1222 COVID-19 vaccine. Data came from immunoSEQ multiplex PCR; TCRdb stores just in-frame clones and leaves some out. The sample gives 150,000 to 200,000 clones, 85% to 90% of which show up once; about 9.9% is in the top ten. The specimen comprised peripheral blood, sampled 28 days after the second AZD1222 dose. The receptors come from an adult who received the AZD1222 COVID-19 vaccine.

This chain links TRBV28 with TRBJ1-1; D gene ambiguous. The V end lost 2 bases, the J end lost 0 bases, and 13 bases lay between the germline ends. This CDR3 has 16 amino acids. Germline CDR1 is MDHEN and CDR2 is SYDVKM. The CDR3 region has the DNA TGTGCCAGCAGTTTAGGGGATATGCTAGTGAACACTGAAGCTTTCTTT. Translating gives CASSLGDMLVNTEAFF.

The CDR3 DNA follows: TGTGCCAGCAGTCCCGGGACAATTGGCTACACCTTC. This codes for CASSPGTIGYTF. The chain recombines TRBV7-9 with TRBJ1-2; a weak D match, TRBD1 (6 bases). The CDR3 totals 12 residues. The germline gives CDR1 SEHNR, CDR2 FQNEAQ (reference sequence). Trimming cost V 6 bases and J 7 bases, with 12 bases left between them.

This clone came up once. The chain carries TRBV19 and TRBJ2-5, with D possibly matching TRBD1 (6 bases). Germline V gene lookup returns CDR1 LNHDA and CDR2 SQIVND (reference sequence). Deletions cut 4 bases from V and 7 bases from J, with 28 bases between. This CDR3 spans 18 amino acids. CDR3 sequence: CASSTLDPGHPPSGTQYF. CDR3 bases: TGTGCCAGTAGTACACTTGACCCGGGACACCCTCCCTCGGGGACCCAGTACTTC.

The chain recombines TRBV11-3 with TRBJ2-7, with D perhaps matching TRBD1 (6 bases). Germline lookup yields CDR1 SGHNT and CDR2 YENEEA. Trimming stripped 2 bases from V and 1 base from J, with 6 bases between. The CDR3 has 13 residues. The CDR3 protein is CASSLQGSYEQYF. CDR3 nucleotide sequence: TGTGCCAGCAGCTTACAGGGGTCCTACGAGCAGTACTTC.

The chain employs TRBV10-2 and TRBJ1-2; D may be TRBD1 (5 bases). CDR3 length: 17 residues. In germline, CDR1 is WSHSY, CDR2 SAAADI. Trimming shortened V by 2 bases and J by 4 bases, and 20 bases separated the two germline ends. DNA for the CDR3: TGCGCCAGCAGTGAGACCGTAGGGTTCCAGGGTACCTATGGCTACACCTTC. It yields the protein CASSETVGFQGTYGYTF.

The J gene is TRBJ1-2, the V gene TRBV6-1; maybe TRBD1 (6 bases). This CDR3 has 14 residues. Trimming removed 0 bases from V and 1 base from J, with 6 bases in between. CDR1 is MNHNS and CDR2 is SASEGT in the germline V gene. The CDR3 loop is CASSEAGGNYGYTF. The CDR3 DNA is TGTGCCAGCAGTGAAGCAGGGGGTAACTATGGCTACACCTTC.

The DNA of the CDR3 is TGCGCCAGCAGCCAAGACGCAGACTTCCAAGAGACCCAGTACTTC. This codes for CASSQDADFQETQYF. This chain connects TRBV4-3 to TRBJ2-5; D remains ambiguous. The germline CDR1 and CDR2 sequences are LGHNA and YSLEER. This CDR3 region has 15 residues. Trimming took 0 bases from V and 1 from J, leaving 9 bases between them.

The rearrangement joins TRBV5-8 to TRBJ2-1, with D perhaps given as TRBD1 or TRBD2 (5 bases each). CDR1 and CDR2 (germline): SGHTS, YDEGEE. The CDR3 spans 15 residues. V was shortened by 8 bases and J by 5 bases, with 20 bases between the two germline ends. The CDR3 loop reads CASPRARGLNNEQFF. CDR3 in DNA: TGTGCCAGTCCACGCGCCCGGGGCTTAAACAATGAGCAGTTCTTC.

V is TRBV29-1 and J is TRBJ2-2, with TRBD2 matching 10 bases. The CDR3 is 12 residues long. J gave up 4 bases and V 7 bases, and 0 bases lay outside the gene matches. The V gene's germline CDR1 is SQVTM and CDR2 ANQGSEA. The CDR3 here is CSGTSGTGELFF. The CDR3 nucleotides are TGCAGCGGGACTAGCGGCACCGGGGAGCTGTTTTTT.

V is TRBV6-5 and J is TRBJ1-6; D may be TRBD1 (6 bases). CDR1 and CDR2 from the germline V gene are MNHEY and SVGAGI. The CDR3 has 15 residues. The V gene lost 0 bases and the J gene lost 7 bases, with 10 bases spanning the gap. The CDR3, as DNA: TGTGCCAGCAGTTACTCGGGGCAGGGGAATTCACCCCTCCACTTT. This codes for CASSYSGQGNSPLHF.

V is TRBV30 and J is TRBJ1-2; a possible D gene is TRBD1 (5 bases). The V gene lost 0 bases and the J gene lost 3 bases, with 11 bases spanning the gap. Germline V gene lookup returns CDR1 GTSNPN and CDR2 SVGIG (reference sequence). This CDR3 comprises 14 residues. The CDR3 DNA sequence: TGTGCCTGGAGTGTACGTCAGGGAGACTATGGCTACACCTTC. Translated: CAWSVRQGDYGYTF.

The V gene is TRBV5-1, the J gene TRBJ2-2, with 9 bases aligning to TRBD2. Germline assignment: CDR1 SGHRS and CDR2 YFSETQ. J lost 3 bases, V lost 1 base, and 4 bases had no gene match. The CDR3 has 16 amino acids. The DNA of the CDR3 is TGCGCCAGCAGCTTGTCGGCTAGCGGGGACACCGGGGAGCTGTTTTTT. It is translated as CASSLSASGDTGELFF.

The chain joins TRBV18 to TRBJ1-1; 9 bases match TRBD1. After removal of 3 bases from V and 3 bases from J, the junction contained 5 bases not matched to a gene. CDR1 and CDR2 from the germline V gene are KGHSH and LQKENI. The CDR3 is made up of 15 amino acids. CDR3: CASSPMGQGHTEAFF. The CDR3 DNA is TGTGCCAGCTCACCTATGGGACAGGGCCACACTGAAGCTTTCTTT.

The rearrangement uses TRBV30 and TRBJ1-1; 8 bases fit TRBD1. Germline trimming cut 0 bases from V and 4 bases from J; bases unmatched to any gene: 4. The CDR3 loop spans 14 amino acids. Looked up from germline, CDR1 is GTSNPN and CDR2 is SVGIG (reference sequence). CDR3 amino acids: CAWSVQGAVTEAFF. DNA of the CDR3: TGTGCCTGGAGTGTCCAGGGGGCGGTCACTGAAGCTTTCTTT.

The rearrangement joins TRBV9 to TRBJ1-6; D is ambiguous. CDR3 size: 16 residues. V was trimmed by 3 bases and J by 5 bases, leaving 15 bases between them. The germline gives CDR1 SGDLS, CDR2 YYNGEE. The CDR3 loop is CASSESRARDNSPLHF. The CDR3 coding sequence is TGTGCCAGCAGCGAGAGTAGAGCCCGTGATAATTCACCCCTCCACTTT.

The V call is TRBV28, the J call TRBJ1-5; the D gene is possibly TRBD1 (5 bases). Germline V CDR1 and CDR2: MDHEN, SYDVKM. CDR3 length equals 14 residues. Trimming pared 4 bases from V and 3 bases from J, leaving 10 bases between. This CDR3 is CASSWGENNQPQHF. The CDR3 DNA sequence: TGTGCCAGCAGTTGGGGGGAGAACAATCAGCCCCAGCATTTT.

The J gene is TRBJ2-1, the V gene TRBV19, with D tentatively TRBD2 (7 bases). This CDR3 is built from 13 residues. Germline CDR1 reads LNHDA; CDR2 reads SQIVND (reference sequence). V lost 7 bases to trimming and J lost 7 bases, with 14 bases between them. The CDR3 nucleotides are TGTGCCAGTAAGAACAGGGAGGGTAATGAGCAGTTCTTC. It codes for CASKNREGNEQFF.